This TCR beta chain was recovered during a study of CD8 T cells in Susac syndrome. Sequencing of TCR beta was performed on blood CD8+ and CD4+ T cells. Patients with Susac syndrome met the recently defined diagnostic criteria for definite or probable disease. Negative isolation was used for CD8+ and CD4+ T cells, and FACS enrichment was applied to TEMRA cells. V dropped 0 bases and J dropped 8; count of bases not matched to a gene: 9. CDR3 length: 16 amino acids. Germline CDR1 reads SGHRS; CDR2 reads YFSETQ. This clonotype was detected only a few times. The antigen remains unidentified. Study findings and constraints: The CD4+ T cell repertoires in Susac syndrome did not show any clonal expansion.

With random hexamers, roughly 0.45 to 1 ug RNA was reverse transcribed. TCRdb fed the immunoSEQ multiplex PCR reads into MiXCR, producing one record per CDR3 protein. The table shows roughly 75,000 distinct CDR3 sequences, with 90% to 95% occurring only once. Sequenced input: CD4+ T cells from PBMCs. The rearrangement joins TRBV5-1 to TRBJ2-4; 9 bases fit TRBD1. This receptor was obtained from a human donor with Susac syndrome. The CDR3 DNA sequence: TGCGCCAGCAGCTTGGAGGATATGACAGGGGGGGACATTCAGTACTTC. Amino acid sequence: CASSLEDMTGGDIQYF.